The rows below give T cell receptor beta chains drawn from one sample of a study of T cells after yellow fever vaccination. TCRdb reprocessed the 5' RACE reads via MiXCR and lists one record per CDR3 protein. The profile shows approximately 330,000 distinct CDR3 sequences, 9.5% to 15% of them singletons. This sample comprised CD4+ T cells sorted from PBMCs, obtained 15 days after the yellow fever booster vaccination. The receptors shown here come from a young man who received the YFV17D yellow fever vaccine. Both conserved end residues are part of each CDR3. The D gene is left open where the match is weak. Size is omitted from some rows. Given values are once, few, many or a class for expanded clones.

J gene | D gene | clone size | V gene | CDR3 DNA | CDR3 protein
TRBJ2-5 | - | - | TRBV29-1 | TGCAGCGTTGATAAACCGCCACCCCTCCAAGAGACCCAGTACTTC | CSVDKPPPLQETQYF
TRBJ2-2 | - | - | TRBV4-3 | TGCGCCAGCAGCCAGCCCCTAGGGGGAGGGTCGGCCGGGGAGCTGTTTTTT | CASSQPLGGGSAGELFF
TRBJ2-2 | TRBD2 | many | TRBV6-1 | TGTGCCAGCAGGGGGGGGGCGAACACCGGGGAGCTGTTTTTT | CASRGGANTGELFF
TRBJ2-7 | TRBD1 | - | TRBV12-3/TRBV12-4 | TGTGCCAGCAGTCGCCAGGGGGACCCCTACGAGCAGTACTTC | CASSRQGDPYEQYF
TRBJ1-2 | TRBD1 | few | TRBV4-3 | TGCGCCAGCAGCCATGGACAGGGTTGGGACTATGGCTACACCTTC | CASSHGQGWDYGYTF
TRBJ1-1 | TRBD1 | - | TRBV5-1 | TGCGCCAGCAGCGTTGGTCTGACAGGGGCTGAAGCTTTCTTT | CASSVGLTGAEAFF
TRBJ2-1 | TRBD2 | - | TRBV6-5 | TGTGCCAGCATCGGACTAGCGGGCCCCTACAATGAGCAGTTCTTC | CASIGLAGPYNEQFF
TRBJ2-7 | - | many | TRBV4-2 | TGTGCCAGCAGCCAAGAATGGTCCGTCGACGAGCAGTACTTC | CASSQEWSVDEQYF
TRBJ2-3 | - | - | TRBV30 | TGTGCCGGAAACAGGGGCACAGATACGCAGTATTTT | CAGNRGTDTQYF
TRBJ2-1 | - | many | TRBV4-3 | TGCGCCAGCAGCCAAGAGGTACCTCGAATTAGGGCTTCTGGGGGTGAGCAGTTCTTC | CASSQEVPRIRASGGEQFF
TRBJ2-7 | TRBD2 | few | TRBV6-6 | TGTGCCAGCAGTTACTCGAGTAGCGGGGATCCCTACGAGCAGTACTTC | CASSYSSSGDPYEQYF
TRBJ1-2 | - | - | TRBV21-1 | TGTGCCAGGATTCGACTGAGAGCTAACTATGGCTACACCTTC | CARIRLRANYGYTF
TRBJ2-1 | - | - | TRBV5-6 | TGTGCCAGCAGCTTGTTGGTGGACGAGCAGTTCTTC | CASSLLVDEQFF